This entry lists 2 T cell receptor beta chains sequenced from one sample in a study of blood T cell repertoires in COVID-19. Profiling relied on immunoSEQ multiplex PCR, and the TCRdb table lists in-frame clones only, not all of them. The data contain approximately 200,000 clones, over 75% of them singletons. Sequencing was done on a sample of peripheral blood. Receptors originate from a human donor with active or convalescent COVID-19. The donor label of this sample is uncertain.

V gene TRBV21-1 combines with J gene TRBJ1-5; the table assigns TRBD1, which was not confirmed against the DNA. TRBV21-1 is termed a pseudogene. CDR3 length equals 18 residues. CDR3 in amino acids: CASSKYPVQGRGNQPQHF. For the CDR3, the DNA is TGTGCCAGCAGCAAATATCCTGTGCAGGGCAGGGGCAATCAGCCCCAGCATTTT.

The V and J genes are TRBV6-5 and TRBJ2-2, with D unresolved. The CDR3 length is 13 residues. V dropped 10 bases and J dropped 2 bases, with 11 bases sitting between them. Germline V gene data show CDR1 as MNHEY and CDR2 as SVGAGI. The CDR3 coding sequence is TGTGCCACCTTGACAAGTAACACCGGGGAGCTGTTTTTT. Translation gives CATLTSNTGELFF.